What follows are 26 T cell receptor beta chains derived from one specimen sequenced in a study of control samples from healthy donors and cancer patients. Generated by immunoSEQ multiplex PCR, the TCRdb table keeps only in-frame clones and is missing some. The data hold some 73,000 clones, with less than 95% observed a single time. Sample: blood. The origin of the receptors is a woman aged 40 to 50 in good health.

CDR3 in DNA: TGTGCCAGCAGGAAAAACACTGAAGCTTTCTTT. Translating it yields CASRKNTEAFF. This sequence joins TRBV27 and TRBJ1-1; no firm D call. V lost 6 bases to trimming and J lost 2 bases, with 4 bases between them. The CDR3 is 11 residues long. The V gene's germline CDR1 is MNHEY and CDR2 SMNVEV (reference sequence).

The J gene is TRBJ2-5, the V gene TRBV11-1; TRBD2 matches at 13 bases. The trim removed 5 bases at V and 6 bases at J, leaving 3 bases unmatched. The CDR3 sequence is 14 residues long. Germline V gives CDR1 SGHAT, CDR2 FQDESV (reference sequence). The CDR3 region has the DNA TGTGCCAGCAGCGCGGGACTAGCGGGGAAGACCCAGTACTTC. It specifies CASSAGLAGKTQYF.

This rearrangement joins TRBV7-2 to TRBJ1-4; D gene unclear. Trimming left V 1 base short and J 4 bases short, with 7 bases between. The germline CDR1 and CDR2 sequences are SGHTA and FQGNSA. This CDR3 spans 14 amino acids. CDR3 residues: CASSLVPGNEKLFF. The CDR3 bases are TGTGCCAGCAGCTTAGTCCCCGGTAATGAAAAACTGTTTTTT.

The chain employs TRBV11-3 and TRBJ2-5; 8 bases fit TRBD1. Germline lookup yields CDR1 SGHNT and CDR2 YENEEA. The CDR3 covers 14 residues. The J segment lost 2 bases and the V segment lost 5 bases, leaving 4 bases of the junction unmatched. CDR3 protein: CASSDDRGQETQYF. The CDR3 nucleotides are TGTGCCAGCAGCGACGACAGGGGACAAGAGACCCAGTACTTC.

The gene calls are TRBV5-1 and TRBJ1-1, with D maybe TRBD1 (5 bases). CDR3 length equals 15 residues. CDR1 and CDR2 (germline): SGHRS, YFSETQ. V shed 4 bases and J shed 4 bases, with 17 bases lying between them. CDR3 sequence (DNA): TGCGCCAGCAGCGTTCGCGGCAGGGAGATCACTGAAGCTTTCTTT. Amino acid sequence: CASSVRGREITEAFF.

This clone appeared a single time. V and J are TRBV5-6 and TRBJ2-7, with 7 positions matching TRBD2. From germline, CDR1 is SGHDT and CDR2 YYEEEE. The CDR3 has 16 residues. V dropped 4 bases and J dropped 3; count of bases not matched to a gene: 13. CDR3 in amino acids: CASSTTPRVAGYEQYF. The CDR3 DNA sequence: TGTGCCAGCAGCACAACCCCCCGGGTAGCGGGCTACGAGCAGTACTTC. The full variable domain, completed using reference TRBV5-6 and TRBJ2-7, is DAGVTQSPTHLIKTRGQQVTLRCSPKSGHDTVSWYQQALGQGPQFIFQYYEEEERQRGNFPDRFSGHQFPNYSSELNVNALLLGDSALYLCASSTTPRVAGYEQYFGPGTRLTVT.

Here the CDR3 DNA reads TGTGCCAGCAGTTTAAGGACAGCGAACACTGAAGCTTTCTTT. Protein sequence: CASSLRTANTEAFF. The chain is built from TRBV28 and TRBJ1-1; a weak D match, TRBD1 (6 bases). CDR3 size: 14 residues. CDR1 MDHEN and CDR2 SYDVKM come from the germline V gene. With 2 bases removed from V and 1 base from J, the gap between germline ends came to 8 bases.

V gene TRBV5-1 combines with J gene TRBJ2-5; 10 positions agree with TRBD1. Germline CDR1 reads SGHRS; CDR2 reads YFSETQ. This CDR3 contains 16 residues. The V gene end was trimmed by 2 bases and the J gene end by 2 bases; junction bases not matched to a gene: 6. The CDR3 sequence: CASSFLGQGWQETQYF. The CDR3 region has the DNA TGCGCCAGCAGCTTCCTGGGACAGGGGTGGCAAGAGACCCAGTACTTC.

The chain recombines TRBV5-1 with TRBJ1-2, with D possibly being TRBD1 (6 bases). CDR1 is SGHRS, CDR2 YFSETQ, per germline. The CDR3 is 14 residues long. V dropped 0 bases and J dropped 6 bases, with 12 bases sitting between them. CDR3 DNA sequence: TGCGCCAGCAGCTTGGCTCGCAGGGGCGATGGCTACACCTTC. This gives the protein CASSLARRGDGYTF.

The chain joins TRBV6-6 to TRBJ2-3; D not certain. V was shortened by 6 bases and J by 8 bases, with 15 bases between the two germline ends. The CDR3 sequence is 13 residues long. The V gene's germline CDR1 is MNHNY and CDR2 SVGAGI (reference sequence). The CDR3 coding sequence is TGTGCCAGCAGACCCCAAGCCTTGGGTACGCAGTATTTT. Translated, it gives CASRPQALGTQYF.

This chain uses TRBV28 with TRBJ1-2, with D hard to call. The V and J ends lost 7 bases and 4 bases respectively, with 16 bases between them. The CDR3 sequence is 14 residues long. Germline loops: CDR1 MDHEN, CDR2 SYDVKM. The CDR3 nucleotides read TGTGCCAGCACCCGGGGAGAATCCTCCTATGGCTACACCTTC. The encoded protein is CASTRGESSYGYTF.

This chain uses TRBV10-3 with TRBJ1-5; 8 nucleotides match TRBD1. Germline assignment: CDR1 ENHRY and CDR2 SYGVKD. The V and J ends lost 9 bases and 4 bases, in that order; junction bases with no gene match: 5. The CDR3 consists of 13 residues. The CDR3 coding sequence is TGTGCCATGGGGACAGGCGAAAATCAGCCCCAGCATTTT. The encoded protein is CAMGTGENQPQHF.

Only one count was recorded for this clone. The CDR3 spells CASSQGSANYGYTF. The CDR3 DNA reads TGCGCCAGCAGCCAAGGAAGCGCGAACTATGGCTACACCTTC. The chain combines TRBV4-3 with TRBJ1-2; D remains unclear. The CDR3 is made up of 14 amino acids. V dropped 1 base and J dropped 2 bases, with 8 bases sitting between them. CDR1 and CDR2 from the germline V gene are LGHNA and YSLEER.

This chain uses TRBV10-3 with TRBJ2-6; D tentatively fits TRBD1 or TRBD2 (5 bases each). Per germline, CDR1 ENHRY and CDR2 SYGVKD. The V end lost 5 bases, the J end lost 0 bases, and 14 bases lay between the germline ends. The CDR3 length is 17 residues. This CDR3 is CAISPGTEVSGANVLTF. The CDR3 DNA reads TGTGCCATCAGTCCCGGGACGGAGGTCTCTGGGGCCAACGTCCTGACTTTC.

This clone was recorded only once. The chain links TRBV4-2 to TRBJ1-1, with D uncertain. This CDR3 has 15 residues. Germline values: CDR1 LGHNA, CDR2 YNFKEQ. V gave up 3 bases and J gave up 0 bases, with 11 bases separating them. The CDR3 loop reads CASSQAPVMNTEAFF. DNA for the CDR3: TGTGCCAGCAGCCAGGCCCCGGTAATGAACACTGAAGCTTTCTTT.

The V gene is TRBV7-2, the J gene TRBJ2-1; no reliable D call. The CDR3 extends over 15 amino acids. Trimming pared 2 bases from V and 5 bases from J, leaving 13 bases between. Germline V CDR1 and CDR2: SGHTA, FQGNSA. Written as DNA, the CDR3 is TGTGCCAGCAGCTTAAGTTCCTCGCGCCACAATGAGCAGTTCTTC. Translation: CASSLSSSRHNEQFF. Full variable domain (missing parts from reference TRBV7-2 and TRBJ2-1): GAGVSQSPSNKVTEKGKDVELRCDPISGHTALYWYRQSLGQGLEFLIYFQGNSAPDKSGLPSDRFSAERTGGSVSTLTIQRTQQEDSAVYLCASSLSSSRHNEQFFGPGTRLTVL.

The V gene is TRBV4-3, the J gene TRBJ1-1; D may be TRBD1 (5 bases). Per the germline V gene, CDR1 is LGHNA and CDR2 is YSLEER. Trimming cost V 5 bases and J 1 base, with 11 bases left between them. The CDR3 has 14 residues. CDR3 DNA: TGCGCCAGCAGCTACGGGACCGAGAACACTGAAGCTTTCTTT. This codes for CASSYGTENTEAFF.

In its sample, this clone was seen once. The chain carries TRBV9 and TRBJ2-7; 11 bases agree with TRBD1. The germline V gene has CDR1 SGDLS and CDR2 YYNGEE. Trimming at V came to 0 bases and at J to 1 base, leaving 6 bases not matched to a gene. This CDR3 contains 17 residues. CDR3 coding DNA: TGTGCCAGCAGCGTAGGCTGGGGACAGGGGGGGTCCTACGAGCAGTACTTC. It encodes CASSVGWGQGGSYEQYF.

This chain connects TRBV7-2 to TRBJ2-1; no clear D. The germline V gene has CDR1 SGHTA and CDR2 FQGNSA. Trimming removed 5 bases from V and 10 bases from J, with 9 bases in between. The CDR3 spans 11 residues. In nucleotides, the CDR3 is TGTGCCAGCAGCCCAGACTCCGAGCAGTTCTTC. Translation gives CASSPDSEQFF.

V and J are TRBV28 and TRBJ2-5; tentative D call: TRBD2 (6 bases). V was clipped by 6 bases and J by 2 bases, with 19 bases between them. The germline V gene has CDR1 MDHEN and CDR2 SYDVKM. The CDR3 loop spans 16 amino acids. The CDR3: CASSPPYPGRQETQYF. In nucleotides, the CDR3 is TGTGCCAGCAGCCCACCTTACCCAGGGAGGCAAGAGACCCAGTACTTC.

The CDR3 is CASSGTSGGTDTQYF. The DNA for the CDR3 is TGTGCCAGCAGTGGGACTAGCGGGGGCACAGATACGCAGTATTTT. This rearrangement joins TRBV6-4 to TRBJ2-3; TRBD2 agrees at 12 bases. Germline CDR1 MRHNA, CDR2 SNTAGT. The CDR3 runs to 15 residues. J gave up 1 base and V 4 bases, and 0 bases lay outside the gene matches.

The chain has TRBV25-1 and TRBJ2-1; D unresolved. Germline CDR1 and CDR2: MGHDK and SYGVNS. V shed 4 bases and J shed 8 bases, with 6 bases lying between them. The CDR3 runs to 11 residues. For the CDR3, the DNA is TGTGCCAGCAGTGTCTTCTATGAGCAGTTCTTC. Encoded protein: CASSVFYEQFF.

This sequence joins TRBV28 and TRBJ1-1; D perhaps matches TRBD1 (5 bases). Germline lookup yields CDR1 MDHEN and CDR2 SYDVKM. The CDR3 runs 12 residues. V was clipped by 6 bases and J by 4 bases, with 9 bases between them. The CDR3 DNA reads TGTGCCAGCAGGCGACAGAGCACTGAAGCTTTCTTT. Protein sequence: CASRRQSTEAFF.

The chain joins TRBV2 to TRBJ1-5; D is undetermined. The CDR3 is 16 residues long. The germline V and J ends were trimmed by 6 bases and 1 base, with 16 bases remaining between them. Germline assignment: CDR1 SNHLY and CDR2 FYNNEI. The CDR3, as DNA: TGTGCCAGCAGAGCTATCGCAGAAAAGAGCAATCAGCCCCAGCATTTT. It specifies CASRAIAEKSNQPQHF.

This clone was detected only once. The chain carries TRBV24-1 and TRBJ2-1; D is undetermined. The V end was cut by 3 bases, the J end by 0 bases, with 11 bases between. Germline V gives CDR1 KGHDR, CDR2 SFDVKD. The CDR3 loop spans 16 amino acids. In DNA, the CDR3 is TGTGCCACCAGTGATGGAGCTGCAAGCTCCTACAATGAGCAGTTCTTC. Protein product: CATSDGAASSYNEQFF.

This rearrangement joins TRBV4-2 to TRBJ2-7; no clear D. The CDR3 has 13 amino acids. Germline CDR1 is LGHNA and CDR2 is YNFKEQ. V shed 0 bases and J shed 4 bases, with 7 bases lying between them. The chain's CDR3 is CASSQDFLYEQYF. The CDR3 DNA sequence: TGTGCCAGCAGCCAAGATTTCCTTTACGAGCAGTACTTC.